The rows below give T cell receptor beta chains drawn from one sample of a study of cytomegalovirus exposure and HLA in healthy donors. The repertoire was sequenced with immunoSEQ multiplex PCR; TCRdb's copy has only in-frame clones and lacks some. The sample holds 85,000 to 120,000 clones, around 75% seen once. The specimen was PBMCs. The receptors shown here come from a man in his forties or fifties in good health and CMV-seronegative. The CDR3 runs from the conserved cysteine through the conserved F or W. Fields, in order: CDR3 DNA, CDR3 protein, J gene, D gene, V gene, clone size. A D gene is named only where the DNA matches it firmly. Not all rows give a size; the values are once, few, many and, for expanded clones, a class.

DNA: TGTGCCAGCAACCCGCGGTCTTCTAACTATGGCTACACCTTC; CDR3: CASNPRSSNYGYTF; J: TRBJ1-2; D: -; V: TRBV6-1; size: once
DNA: TGTGCCAGCAGTGTGTTCGGGACAAGCTCCTATAATTCACCCCTCCACTTT; CDR3: CASSVFGTSSYNSPLHF; J: TRBJ1-6; D: -; V: TRBV2; size: -
DNA: TGTGCCACCAGCAGAGATCTTGTCAGGGGGCGAGGCACTGAAGCTTTCTTT; CDR3: CATSRDLVRGRGTEAFF; J: TRBJ1-1; D: TRBD1; V: TRBV15; size: -
DNA: TGTGCCAGCAGCTTGTCGACAGGGACACGTAACTATGGCTACACCTTC; CDR3: CASSLSTGTRNYGYTF; J: TRBJ1-2; D: TRBD1; V: TRBV5-4; size: -
DNA: TGTGCCAGCAGAGAAGGGGGATTAAGTTCACCCCTCCACTTT; CDR3: CASREGGLSSPLHF; J: TRBJ1-6; D: -; V: TRBV14; size: -
DNA: TGTGCCAGCAGTGAACTAGGACAGGGCGGGGAGCTGTTTTTT; CDR3: CASSELGQGGELFF; J: TRBJ2-2; D: TRBD1; V: TRBV2; size: -
DNA: TGTGCCAGCAGCTTCGTAGCGGGGGGCCGTGGTGAGCAGTTCTTC; CDR3: CASSFVAGGRGEQFF; J: TRBJ2-1; D: TRBD2; V: TRBV5-4; size: -
DNA: TGCGCCAGCAGCCCGGGCGGGGGGGCCACGGAGACCCAGTACTTC; CDR3: CASSPGGGATETQYF; J: TRBJ2-5; D: TRBD2; V: TRBV5-1; size: -
DNA: TGTGCCAGCAGCTTAGGCCCGGGACTCACAGATACGCAGTATTTT; CDR3: CASSLGPGLTDTQYF; J: TRBJ2-3; D: -; V: TRBV7-6; size: -
DNA: TGTGCCAGCAGCTTAGGCGAGACTAGCGGGACACTTTACGAGCAGTACTTC; CDR3: CASSLGETSGTLYEQYF; J: TRBJ2-7; D: TRBD2; V: TRBV7-2; size: -
DNA: TGTGCCAGCTCACCACAGCTGACAGCGAACACCGGGGAGCTGTTTTTT; CDR3: CASSPQLTANTGELFF; J: TRBJ2-2; D: -; V: TRBV18; size: -
DNA: TGTGCCAGCAGTTCATCGGACCGACAGGCTCAGGGCTACACCTTC; CDR3: CASSSSDRQAQGYTF; J: TRBJ1-2; D: -; V: TRBV7-2; size: -
DNA: TGTGCCAGCAGCGTAGGGGGACTAGCGGGGGGTTCAGATACGCAGTATTTT; CDR3: CASSVGGLAGGSDTQYF; J: TRBJ2-3; D: TRBD2; V: TRBV9; size: once
DNA: TGCGCCAGCACCCGGGAGTCCCCGAACACCGGGGAGCTGTTTTTT; CDR3: CASTRESPNTGELFF; J: TRBJ2-2; D: -; V: TRBV5-1; size: -
DNA: TGTGCCAGCAGCATCGGACTAGCGGGGGGGCCGACCGGGGAGCTGTTTTTT; CDR3: CASSIGLAGGPTGELFF; J: TRBJ2-2; D: -; V: TRBV12-1; size: -
DNA: TGTGCCAGCAGCTCTCAGGGGGGAAGAGGGTCCCAGTACTTC; CDR3: CASSSQGGRGSQYF; J: TRBJ2-5; D: -; V: TRBV7-2; size: few
DNA: TGCGCCAGCAGCCAGAATCTAGCTAAAGAGACCCAGTACTTC; CDR3: CASSQNLAKETQYF; J: TRBJ2-5; D: -; V: TRBV4-1; size: few
DNA: TGTGCCAGCAGCTTATCGAGGTGGGGACAGGGGGTCACGACCGTGGCCGCCGGGGAGCTGTTTTTT; CDR3: CASSLSRWGQGVTTVAAGELFF; J: TRBJ2-2; D: TRBD1; V: TRBV7-8; size: few
DNA: TGCGCCAGCAGCCAAGGCGCGGGGGTTTCATACAATGAGCAGTTCTTC; CDR3: CASSQGAGVSYNEQFF; J: TRBJ2-1; D: TRBD2; V: TRBV4-1; size: -
DNA: TGTGCCAGCAGCTTAGTTTCCGGGTCGAACACCGGGGAGCTGTTTTTT; CDR3: CASSLVSGSNTGELFF; J: TRBJ2-2; D: -; V: TRBV7-9; size: few
DNA: TGCGCCAGCAGACCAACAGCGACAGGGGCGAATGAGCAGTTCTTC; CDR3: CASRPTATGANEQFF; J: TRBJ2-1; D: TRBD1; V: TRBV5-1; size: -
DNA: TGTGCCAGCAGCTCCGCCCGAGGAGATTTTTCGGTCACTGAAGCTTTCTTT; CDR3: CASSSARGDFSVTEAFF; J: TRBJ1-1; D: -; V: TRBV13; size: -
DNA: TGCGCCAGCAGCCAAGAGTTCGCAGGGGGCGGGAGAAGGAATGAAAAACTGTTTTTT; CDR3: CASSQEFAGGGRRNEKLFF; J: TRBJ1-4; D: TRBD1; V: TRBV4-1; size: -
DNA: TGTGCCAGCAGCACACAAGCACTAGCGGGGGGGGTCAGCAACACAGATACGCAGTATTTT; CDR3: CASSTQALAGGVSNTDTQYF; J: TRBJ2-3; D: TRBD2; V: TRBV27; size: -
DNA: TGTGCCAGCAGTGAAAACAGGTTTGAAAAACTGTTTTTT; CDR3: CASSENRFEKLFF; J: TRBJ1-4; D: -; V: TRBV6-1; size: -
DNA: TGTGCCAGCAGCCCCTTAGGCGGGGGAAGTCGGTATGAGCAGTTCTTC; CDR3: CASSPLGGGSRYEQFF; J: TRBJ2-1; D: TRBD2; V: TRBV7-8; size: -
DNA: TGTGCCAGCAGCCAGTCACACAGGGGGCCAAGTGAAAAACTGTTTTTT; CDR3: CASSQSHRGPSEKLFF; J: TRBJ1-4; D: TRBD1; V: TRBV4-2; size: -
DNA: TGCGCCAGCAGCATCGGGACTAGCGAATTCGATACGCAGTATTTT; CDR3: CASSIGTSEFDTQYF; J: TRBJ2-3; D: TRBD2; V: TRBV5-1; size: -
DNA: TGCAGCGCCACGGGAGTCTATGGCTACACCTTC; CDR3: CSATGVYGYTF; J: TRBJ1-2; D: -; V: TRBV29-1; size: -
DNA: TGTGCCAGCAGTCGACAGATTAGTGTCCCTGAAGCTTTCTTT; CDR3: CASSRQISVPEAFF; J: TRBJ1-1; D: -; V: TRBV6-1; size: -
DNA: TGCAGCGCCCGTGAGGCACAAGAGACCCAGTACTTC; CDR3: CSAREAQETQYF; J: TRBJ2-5; D: -; V: TRBV29-1; size: once
DNA: TGTGCCAGCAGTTACTCGAACCTAATTAGCACAGATACGCAGTATTTT; CDR3: CASSYSNLISTDTQYF; J: TRBJ2-3; D: -; V: TRBV6-5; size: -
DNA: TGTGCCAGCCGAGAACTGAACAATCAGCCCCAGCATTTT; CDR3: CASRELNNQPQHF; J: TRBJ1-5; D: -; V: TRBV10-3; size: -
DNA: TGTGCCAGTAGTCGGAGGGGCAACTATGGCTACACCTTC; CDR3: CASSRRGNYGYTF; J: TRBJ1-2; D: -; V: TRBV19; size: -
DNA: TGTGCCAGCAGTGAAGGAGGGCAGGTTCTCTACGAGCAGTACTTC; CDR3: CASSEGGQVLYEQYF; J: TRBJ2-7; D: -; V: TRBV6-1; size: -
DNA: TGTGCCAGCAGCAAGGGGGGGGGCCAAGGTGAGCAGTTCTTC; CDR3: CASSKGGGQGEQFF; J: TRBJ2-1; D: -; V: TRBV6-6; size: -
DNA: TGTGCCAGTACTTACAGGGAATCCGGAGAGACCCAGTACTTC; CDR3: CASTYRESGETQYF; J: TRBJ2-5; D: -; V: TRBV6-1; size: -
DNA: TGTGCCAGCAGCTTGCTACGCCCGGCGGCGAACACTGAAGCTTTCTTT; CDR3: CASSLLRPAANTEAFF; J: TRBJ1-1; D: -; V: TRBV5-6; size: -
DNA: TGTGCCAGCACGGGACACAATAATGAAAAACTGTTTTTT; CDR3: CASTGHNNEKLFF; J: TRBJ1-4; D: -; V: TRBV28; size: -
DNA: TGTGCCAGTAGCGACAGACATGGCTCAGAGGGGGCCCAGTACTTC; CDR3: CASSDRHGSEGAQYF; J: TRBJ2-5; D: -; V: TRBV19; size: once
DNA: TGTGCCAGCAGCCCAGGAAACTATGGCTACACCTTC; CDR3: CASSPGNYGYTF; J: TRBJ1-2; D: -; V: TRBV14; size: -
DNA: TGTGCCAGCAGAGGACAGGGACTAAACTATGGCTACACCTTC; CDR3: CASRGQGLNYGYTF; J: TRBJ1-2; D: TRBD1; V: TRBV6-1; size: -